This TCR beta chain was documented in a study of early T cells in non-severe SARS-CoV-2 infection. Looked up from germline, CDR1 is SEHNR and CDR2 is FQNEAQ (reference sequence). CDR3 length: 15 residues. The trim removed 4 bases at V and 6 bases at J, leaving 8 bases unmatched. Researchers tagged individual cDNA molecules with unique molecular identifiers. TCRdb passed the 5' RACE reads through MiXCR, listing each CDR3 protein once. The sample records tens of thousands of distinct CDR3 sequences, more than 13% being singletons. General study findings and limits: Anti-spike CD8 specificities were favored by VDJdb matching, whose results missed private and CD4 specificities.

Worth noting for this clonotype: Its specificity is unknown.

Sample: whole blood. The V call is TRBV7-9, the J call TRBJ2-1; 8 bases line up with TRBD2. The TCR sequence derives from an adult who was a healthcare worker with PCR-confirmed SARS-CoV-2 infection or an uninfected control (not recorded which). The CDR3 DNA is TGTGCCAGCAGCTCGACTAGCGAAAAAAGCAATGAGCAGTTCTTC. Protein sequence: CASSSTSEKSNEQFF.